The 26 T cell receptor beta chains given below trace back to one sample, sequenced in a study of T-cell memory formation after mild COVID-19. One entry per CDR3 protein, called by TCRdb with MiXCR from the 5' RACE reads. The sample carries about 110,000 distinct CDR3 sequences, around 12% recorded once. Sequenced: PBMCs or a T cell subset sorted from them (not recorded which). The receptors here all came from an adult woman who had mild COVID-19 (a few samples of this study predate the infection). Cell type and time point are not known.

V is TRBV20-1 and J is TRBJ2-7, with D perhaps matching TRBD1 (6 bases). In germline, CDR1 is DFQATT, CDR2 SNEGSKA (reference sequence). Deletions cut 0 bases from V and 5 bases from J, with 14 bases between. The CDR3 covers 14 residues. CDR3 sequence: CSARDRGFGHEQYF. The CDR3, as DNA: TGCAGTGCTAGAGACAGGGGCTTTGGGCACGAGCAGTACTTC.

The rearrangement uses TRBV20-1 and TRBJ2-1; D call uncertain. This CDR3 is built from 11 residues. Germline CDR1 reads DFQATT; CDR2 reads SNEGSKA (reference sequence). V was shortened by 3 bases and J by 3 bases, with 3 bases between the two germline ends. The CDR3 DNA reads TGCAGTGCTAGCTACTACAATGAGCAGTTCTTC. Translated, it gives CSASYYNEQFF.

V gene TRBV5-1 combines with J gene TRBJ2-7, with D unclear. The CDR3 sequence is 13 residues long. With 7 bases removed from V and 2 bases from J, the gap between germline ends came to 13 bases. Germline V gene data show CDR1 as SGHRS and CDR2 as YFSETQ. DNA for the CDR3: TGCGCCAGCGGCCGCGGCGGTGCCTACGAGCAGTACTTC. Residues: CASGRGGAYEQYF.

This clonotype was seen only a few times. The CDR3 coding sequence is TGCGCCAGCAGCATCACTAGCGGGCCCACAGATACGCAGTATTTT. Translated, it gives CASSITSGPTDTQYF. The rearrangement uses TRBV4-1 and TRBJ2-3, with 9 bases matching TRBD2. CDR1 and CDR2 from the germline V gene are MGHRA and YSYEKL. The CDR3 spans 15 residues. Germline trimming cut 5 bases from V and 2 bases from J; bases unmatched to any gene: 5.

This clonotype was seen more than once but under ten times. The chain has TRBV2 and TRBJ1-1; no definite D call. There are 15 residues in the CDR3. The germline CDR1 and CDR2 sequences are SNHLY and FYNNEI. V lost 1 base to trimming and J lost 3 bases, with 12 bases between them. This chain's CDR3 is CASSEVERPDTEAFF. The CDR3 coding sequence is TGTGCCAGCAGTGAAGTGGAGCGACCGGACACTGAAGCTTTCTTT.

The genes are TRBV4-2 and TRBJ2-3; no definite D call. Germline V CDR1 and CDR2: LGHNA, YNFKEQ. This CDR3 contains 14 residues. V was trimmed by 1 base and J by 8 bases, leaving 13 bases between them. CDR3 protein: CASSQVGEVGTQYF. CDR3 DNA: TGTGCCAGCAGCCAAGTAGGAGAGGTCGGTACGCAGTATTTT.

The rearrangement links TRBV4-1 to TRBJ2-7; perhaps TRBD1 as D (5 bases). V lost 0 bases to trimming and J lost 4 bases, with 10 bases between them. The CDR3 covers 14 residues. The germline gives CDR1 MGHRA, CDR2 YSYEKL. The CDR3 DNA reads as TGCGCCAGCAGCCAAGATATCAGGGCTTACGAGCAGTACTTC. This gives the protein CASSQDIRAYEQYF.

The chain couples TRBV4-1 to TRBJ2-1; D remains unclear. The germline CDR1 and CDR2 sequences are MGHRA and YSYEKL. This CDR3 is 14 amino acids long. V dropped 1 base and J dropped 2 bases, with 6 bases sitting between them. The CDR3 nucleotides are TGCGCCAGCAGCCAAGCGGGCCCCTACAATGAGCAGTTCTTC. It specifies CASSQAGPYNEQFF.

This clonotype was seen a handful of times. The V gene is TRBV12-3 or TRBV12-4, the J gene TRBJ2-7, with TRBD1 matching 12 bases. The V and J ends lost 5 bases and 4 bases, in that order; junction bases with no gene match: 6. This CDR3 is built from 15 residues. The chain's CDR3 is CASSPPGQGAYEQYF. The CDR3 DNA sequence: TGTGCCAGCAGTCCCCCGGGACAGGGGGCTTACGAGCAGTACTTC.

This clonotype was observed a few times. This rearrangement joins TRBV5-1 to TRBJ2-2; D might be TRBD1 or TRBD2, each matching 5 bases. The germline V and J ends were trimmed by 4 bases and 6 bases, with 13 bases remaining between them. Germline CDR1 SGHRS, CDR2 YFSETQ. There are 14 residues in the CDR3. In nucleotides, the CDR3 is TGCGCCAGCAGCGGGACGGTACAACCCGGGGAGCTGTTTTTT. Amino acids: CASSGTVQPGELFF.

This clonotype was recorded a few times. The chain combines TRBV7-9 with TRBJ2-1; D unresolved. The CDR3 has 13 amino acids. V was pared by 5 bases and J by 7 bases, with 12 bases between. Germline CDR1 SEHNR, CDR2 FQNEAQ (reference sequence). In nucleotides, the CDR3 is TGTGCCAGCAGCCTTTCCGATTGGAATGAGCAGTTCTTC. The encoded protein is CASSLSDWNEQFF.

In this sample, this clonotype turned up many times. The rearrangement uses TRBV7-9 and TRBJ2-1, with a weak D call TRBD1 (6 bases). The CDR3 runs 14 residues. Germline values: CDR1 SEHNR, CDR2 FQNEAQ (reference sequence). The germline V and J ends were trimmed by 1 base and 3 bases, with 7 bases remaining between them. CDR3 loop: CASSLGTDYNEQFF. The CDR3 DNA reads TGTGCCAGCAGCTTAGGGACAGACTACAATGAGCAGTTCTTC. The variable domain in full, completed from reference TRBV7-9 and TRBJ2-1, reads DTGVSQNPRHKITKRGQNVTFRCDPISEHNRLYWYRQTLGQGPEFLTYFQNEAQLEKSRLLSDRFSAERPKGSFSTLEIQRTEQGDSAMYLCASSLGTDYNEQFFGPGTRLTVL.

This clonotype was detected many times. V usage is TRBV7-2 and J usage is TRBJ2-2, with 15 bases aligning to TRBD2. Germline assignment: CDR1 SGHTA and CDR2 FQGNSA. This CDR3 contains 19 residues. The V segment lost 5 bases and the J segment 2 bases; nucleotides outside the gene matches: 9. As DNA, the CDR3 is TGTGCCAGCAGCCTAGGACTAGCGGGAGGGCCCATAAACACCGGGGAGCTGTTTTTT. Amino acids: CASSLGLAGGPINTGELFF.

This clonotype was seen a few times. The V and J genes are TRBV7-9 and TRBJ1-1; no clear D. V was pared by 7 bases and J by 7 bases, with 16 bases between. CDR1 and CDR2 (germline): SEHNR, FQNEAQ (reference sequence). The CDR3 runs 13 residues. The CDR3 loop is CASTWESGYEAFF. The CDR3 DNA follows: TGTGCCAGCACGTGGGAATCGGGTTATGAAGCTTTCTTT.

The chain links TRBV7-9 to TRBJ2-1, with 7 bases matching TRBD1. Trimming cost V 5 bases and J 0 bases; bases outside gene matches: 7. Germline CDR1 is SEHNR and CDR2 is FQNEAQ (reference sequence). CDR3 length equals 16 residues. CDR3 nucleotide sequence: TGTGCCAGCAGCCCCCGACAGGGACCCTCCTACAATGAGCAGTTCTTC. This gives the protein CASSPRQGPSYNEQFF.

This clonotype was detected a few times. The J gene is TRBJ2-1, the V gene TRBV6-2 or TRBV6-3; 15 positions match TRBD2. Germline values: CDR1 MNHEY, CDR2 SVGEGT. The CDR3 has 17 residues. Trimming at V came to 6 bases and at J to 6 bases, leaving 9 bases not matched to a gene. This CDR3 reads CASRPTGGLAGGNEQFF. The CDR3 DNA is TGTGCCAGCAGACCGACCGGGGGACTAGCGGGAGGCAATGAGCAGTTCTTC.

The chain has TRBV19 and TRBJ1-1; D gene uncertain. This CDR3 is built from 12 residues. Trimming took 10 bases from V and 4 from J, leaving 13 bases between them. Germline CDR1 reads LNHDA; CDR2 reads SQIVND (reference sequence). The CDR3 nucleotides read TGTGCCACGGGAAGGCCTGGCACTGAAGCTTTCTTT. Translation: CATGRPGTEAFF.

In its sample, this clonotype was seen a few times. The rearrangement uses TRBV4-3 and TRBJ1-2; possibly TRBD1 for D (5 bases). CDR1 and CDR2 from the germline V gene are LGHNA and YSLEER. The CDR3 sequence is 15 residues long. The germline V and J ends were trimmed by 0 bases and 2 bases, with 10 bases remaining between them. The CDR3, as DNA: TGCGCCAGCAGCCAAGATAGGGACGCAAACTATGGCTACACCTTC. Translating it yields CASSQDRDANYGYTF.

The gene calls are TRBV29-1 and TRBJ1-2, with D maybe TRBD1 (5 bases). The germline CDR1 and CDR2 sequences are SQVTM and ANQGSEA. Deletions cut 0 bases from V and 4 bases from J, with 12 bases between. This CDR3 is built from 14 residues. CDR3 residues: CSVEDTGTFYGYTF. DNA of the CDR3: TGCAGCGTTGAAGATACAGGAACGTTCTATGGCTACACCTTC.

This clonotype came up a few times. The chain uses TRBV13 and TRBJ1-6, with 7 bases lining up with TRBD1. The ends lost 2 bases at V and 7 bases at J; junction bases unmatched: 5. The length of the CDR3 is 15 residues. Germline V CDR1 and CDR2: PRHDT, FYEKMQ (reference sequence). In nucleotides, the CDR3 is TGTGCCAGCAGCTTAACGGGACAGTCCAATTCACCCCTCCACTTT. This codes for CASSLTGQSNSPLHF.

This clonotype appeared a few times. The rearrangement uses TRBV7-9 and TRBJ1-4; tentative D call: TRBD1 (5 bases). The V and J ends lost 8 bases and 5 bases respectively, with 18 bases between them. The CDR3 totals 15 residues. CDR1 and CDR2 (germline): SEHNR, FQNEAQ (reference sequence). The CDR3 loop reads CASELTTGANEKLFF. Here the CDR3 DNA reads TGTGCCAGCGAGCTTACTACAGGAGCAAATGAAAAACTGTTTTTT.

A few counts support this clonotype. The rearrangement links TRBV19 to TRBJ1-2, with D possibly matching TRBD1 (6 bases). CDR3 length: 14 residues. Trimming left V 10 bases short and J 4 bases short, with 19 bases between. Germline V gives CDR1 LNHDA, CDR2 SQIVND (reference sequence). The CDR3 sequence: CATLEGGIGYGYTF. The CDR3 DNA follows: TGTGCCACCCTCGAGGGGGGGATTGGCTATGGCTACACCTTC.

This clonotype was seen many times. The V and J genes are TRBV12-3 or TRBV12-4 and TRBJ2-1, with D tentatively TRBD1 (5 bases). V dropped 5 bases and J dropped 4 bases, with 6 bases sitting between them. The CDR3 has 12 amino acids. The CDR3 protein is CASSDSYNEQFF. DNA of the CDR3: TGTGCCAGCAGTGACAGTTACAATGAGCAGTTCTTC.

This clonotype was seen only a few times. This chain joins TRBV6-6 and TRBJ1-2; D might be TRBD1 (6 bases). Germline V gene sequence: CDR1 MNHNY, CDR2 SVGAGI (reference sequence). V lost 5 bases and J 4 bases, leaving 17 bases between the germline ends. This CDR3 comprises 15 residues. CDR3 amino acids: CASSPETGHLYGYTF. The DNA for the CDR3 is TGTGCCAGCAGTCCGGAGACAGGCCATCTCTATGGCTACACCTTC.

The chain uses TRBV11-2 and TRBJ1-2; TRBD1 is a possible D gene (5 bases). Per the germline V gene, CDR1 is SGHAT and CDR2 is FQNNGV. The V gene lost 1 base and the J gene lost 2 bases, with 11 bases spanning the gap. The CDR3 runs 15 residues. CDR3 amino acids: CASSLVGLPNYGYTF. CDR3 bases: TGTGCCAGCAGCTTAGTGGGACTGCCGAACTATGGCTACACCTTC.

This chain links TRBV4-1 with TRBJ2-7; 7 bases agree with TRBD2. After removal of 1 base from V and 6 bases from J, the junction contained 6 bases not matched to a gene. Germline V lookup: CDR1 MGHRA, CDR2 YSYEKL. This CDR3 comprises 14 residues. The CDR3 region is CASSQVFREGEQYF. The CDR3, as DNA: TGCGCCAGCAGCCAAGTCTTCAGGGAGGGCGAGCAGTACTTC.